These T cell receptor beta chains were read from a single sample in a study of cytomegalovirus exposure and HLA in healthy donors. Data came from immunoSEQ multiplex PCR; TCRdb stores just in-frame clones and leaves some out. The table lists about 190,000 clones, around 78% of them singletons. The source material was PBMCs. All receptors come from a woman between 25 and 40 years old in good health and CMV-seropositive. The CDR3 runs from the conserved cysteine through the conserved F or W. The order of the fields is J gene, D gene, clone size, V gene, CDR3 protein, CDR3 DNA. A D gene is named only where the DNA matches it firmly. For some rows the clone size is stated as once, few or many, or as a class when expanded; others skip it.

>TRBJ2-3|NA|once|TRBV5-6
CASSPPQGPADTQYF
TGTGCCAGCAGCCCGCCTCAGGGTCCGGCAGATACGCAGTATTTT
>TRBJ2-7|TRBD2|NA|TRBV2
CASRDSSGGLPYEQYF
TGTGCCAGCAGAGACTCTAGCGGGGGCCTACCCTACGAGCAGTACTTC
>TRBJ1-2|NA|few|TRBV4-1
CASSQEDSAEGYTF
TGCGCCAGCAGCCAAGAAGATTCAGCGGAAGGCTACACCTTC
>TRBJ2-7|TRBD2|NA|TRBV7-2
CASSLGGSLYEQYF
TGTGCCAGCAGCTTAGGCGGGAGTCTCTACGAGCAGTACTTC
>TRBJ2-7|NA|NA|TRBV7-9
CASSPAEGGHYEQYF
TGTGCCAGCAGCCCCGCGGAGGGCGGACATTACGAGCAGTACTTC
>TRBJ2-2|NA|once|TRBV4-1
CASGMTGVSTGELFF
TGCGCCAGCGGTATGACCGGGGTGAGCACCGGGGAGCTGTTTTTT
>TRBJ2-1|NA|NA|TRBV5-8
CASSLWGLYNEQFF
TGTGCCAGCAGCTTGTGGGGACTCTACAATGAGCAGTTCTTC
>TRBJ1-1|TRBD1|NA|TRBV28
CASSFWTGGTEAFF
TGTGCCAGCAGTTTTTGGACAGGGGGAACTGAAGCTTTCTTT
>TRBJ1-5|NA|few|TRBV6-1
CASSEERKQYSNQPQHF
TGTGCCAGCAGTGAAGAACGTAAACAGTATAGCAATCAGCCCCAGCATTTT
>TRBJ1-6|TRBD1|NA|TRBV6-5
CASADRGNSPLHF
TGTGCCAGCGCAGACAGGGGGAATTCACCCCTCCACTTT
>TRBJ2-7|TRBD2|NA|TRBV2
CASSVGLAYEQYF
TGTGCCAGCAGTGTGGGACTAGCCTACGAGCAGTACTTC
>TRBJ1-1|TRBD1|NA|TRBV28
CASSLDRVTAPEAFF
TGTGCCAGCAGTTTGGACAGGGTGACTGCTCCCGAAGCTTTCTTT
>TRBJ2-2|NA|few|TRBV12-5
CASGLPRGGELFF
TGTGCTAGTGGACTCCCCCGGGGCGGGGAGCTGTTTTTT
>TRBJ2-1|NA|NA|TRBV29-1
CSVAERGPGVNEQFF
TGCAGCGTGGCCGAAAGGGGACCGGGGGTAAATGAGCAGTTCTTC
>TRBJ1-2|NA|few|TRBV25-1
CASSGLIEYGYTF
TGTGCCAGCAGTGGACTTATTGAGTATGGCTACACCTTC
>TRBJ1-1|TRBD1|NA|TRBV6-6
CASTQGDRDTEAFF
TGTGCCAGCACCCAGGGGGACCGGGACACTGAAGCTTTCTTT